The rows below give T cell receptor beta chains drawn from one sample of a study of radiotherapy plus CTLA-4 blockade in lung cancer. Clones were read by immunoSEQ multiplex PCR, and TCRdb kept only the in-frame ones, dropping some. Altogether 60,000 to 75,000 clones are present, approximately 79% being singletons, with the ten largest covering about a sixth. Here the sequenced sample was peripheral blood, taken from a patient treated with radiotherapy plus ipilimumab. The receptor set was obtained from a human donor with non-small cell lung cancer whose response to radiotherapy plus ipilimumab could not be evaluated. Some clones in this sample may be carry-over from other donors' samples. Both conserved end residues are part of each CDR3. The D gene is left open where the match is weak. Size is omitted from some rows. Given values are once, few, many or a class for expanded clones.

abundance | j_gene | v_gene | d_gene | CDR3nt | CDR3aa
once | TRBJ1-1 | TRBV6-1 | TRBD1 | TGTGCCAGCAGTTTTCGGGACAGGAACACTGAAGCTTTCTTT | CASSFRDRNTEAFF
NA | TRBJ1-1 | TRBV11-3 | NA | TGTGCCAGCAGCTTCGGTACTAACACTGAAGCTTTCTTT | CASSFGTNTEAFF
NA | TRBJ2-3 | TRBV5-1 | NA | TGCGCCAGCTCTAGGAGTCCCCGGACAGATACGCAGTATTTT | CASSRSPRTDTQYF
NA | TRBJ2-7 | TRBV7-2 | NA | TGTGCCAGCAGCTTAGCGGGACTCTCCTACTACGAGCAGTACTTC | CASSLAGLSYYEQYF
NA | TRBJ2-6 | TRBV19 | NA | TGTGCCACCATGGGCAGGGTCGGGTCTGGGGCCAACGTCCTGACTTTC | CATMGRVGSGANVLTF
NA | TRBJ1-4 | TRBV19 | NA | TGTGCCAGTATGTCGGGAGGTTCGGATGAAAAACTGTTTTTT | CASMSGGSDEKLFF
few | TRBJ2-1 | TRBV7-9 | TRBD2 | TGTGCCAGCAGCTTAGTTGGTGTGGCGGGGGGCAACAATGAGCAGTTCTTC | CASSLVGVAGGNNEQFF
once | TRBJ2-2 | TRBV9 | NA | TGTGCCAGCAGGTACGGGAACACCGGGGAGCTGTTTTTT | CASRYGNTGELFF
NA | TRBJ2-3 | TRBV4-2 | NA | TGTGCCAGCAGCCTGGGGGGTACGCAGTATTTT | CASSLGGTQYF
NA | TRBJ2-1 | TRBV7-2 | TRBD1 | TGTGCCAGCAGCTGGACAGGAAATGAGCAGTTCTTC | CASSWTGNEQFF
NA | TRBJ1-2 | TRBV5-1 | TRBD1 | TGCGCCAGCAGACGGGGACAGGGGTTGTATGGCTACACCTTC | CASRRGQGLYGYTF
NA | TRBJ2-7 | TRBV2 | TRBD1 | TGTGCCAGCAGGGACAGGGGGAGAACCTCCTACGAGCAGTACTTC | CASRDRGRTSYEQYF
NA | TRBJ2-3 | TRBV28 | TRBD1 | TGTGCCAGCAGTTCACTCAACGACAGGGGTTTCACAGATACGCAGTATTTT | CASSSLNDRGFTDTQYF
NA | TRBJ2-3 | TRBV5-6 | TRBD1 | TGTGCCAGCAGCTACGGACAGGCCACAGATACGCAGTATTTT | CASSYGQATDTQYF
NA | TRBJ2-5 | TRBV5-1 | TRBD2 | TGCGCCAGCACTAGCGGGGGGGCCGCAGAGACCCAGTACTTC | CASTSGGAAETQYF
NA | TRBJ2-1 | TRBV5-4 | NA | TGTGCCAGCAGCCGGAGAGAGCGGAGCTCCTACAATGAGCAGTTCTTC | CASSRRERSSYNEQFF
NA | TRBJ2-2 | TRBV30 | NA | TGTGCCTGGAGTGTACGGGGGAGCGGGCGAACGAACACCGGGGAGCTGTTTTTT | CAWSVRGSGRTNTGELFF
NA | TRBJ2-7 | TRBV4-3 | TRBD2 | TGCGCCAGCAGCCAAGTGACTAGCAGCTCCTACGAGCAGTACTTC | CASSQVTSSSYEQYF
NA | TRBJ1-4 | TRBV19 | NA | TGTGCCAGTAGGGCAGGAACTAATGAAAAACTGTTTTTT | CASRAGTNEKLFF
NA | TRBJ2-7 | TRBV15 | NA | TGTGCCACCAGCAGCCAAACCTTAACAGGGTCGTCTCCCTACGAGCAGTACTTC | CATSSQTLTGSSPYEQYF
NA | TRBJ1-1 | TRBV7-8 | TRBD1 | TGTGCCAGCAGCGCCCAAACAGGGGGCGGCACTGAAGCTTTCTTT | CASSAQTGGGTEAFF
once | TRBJ2-5 | TRBV7-2 | TRBD2 | TGTGCCAGCAGCTTCCAAGCGGGGGAGACCCAGTACTTC | CASSFQAGETQYF
NA | TRBJ2-7 | TRBV2 | NA | TGTGCCAGCAGTGAAGCGCTGGTAGAGCGGCAGAGGTACTTC | CASSEALVERQRYF
NA | TRBJ2-7 | TRBV28 | NA | TGTGCCAGCAGCCACCCCGAGGCCATCTCCTACGAGCAGTACTTC | CASSHPEAISYEQYF
NA | TRBJ2-3 | TRBV5-6 | TRBD2 | TGTGCCAGCAGCTTGGAAGGGACTAGCGAGTCTCGGGATACGCAGTATTTT | CASSLEGTSESRDTQYF
NA | TRBJ1-1 | TRBV4-3 | TRBD1 | TGCGCCAGCAGCCAGGCGGGACAGGTGAACACTGAAGCTTTCTTT | CASSQAGQVNTEAFF
NA | TRBJ2-5 | TRBV18 | TRBD1 | TGTGCCAGCTCACCACCATACCCGACAGGGGGGGAGACCCAGTACTTC | CASSPPYPTGGETQYF
NA | TRBJ1-1 | TRBV7-9 | NA | TGTGCCAGCAGCTTATTAGCTTCCACTGAAGCTTTCTTT | CASSLLASTEAFF
few | TRBJ2-1 | TRBV11-2 | TRBD1 | TGTGCCAGCAGCTTACCCATGACAGGGCACAATGAGCAGTTCTTC | CASSLPMTGHNEQFF
few | TRBJ2-7 | TRBV5-1 | TRBD1 | TGCGCCAGCAGCTCCGGACAGGCCGCCTACGAGCAGTACTTC | CASSSGQAAYEQYF
few | TRBJ2-7 | TRBV29-1 | TRBD1 | TGCAGCGCCGAGACAGGGGGAGGGTACGAGCAGTACTTC | CSAETGGGYEQYF
NA | TRBJ1-4 | TRBV5-1 | NA | TGCGCCAGCAGCTGGAGGGGTGAAAAACTGTTTTTT | CASSWRGEKLFF
few | TRBJ1-3 | TRBV2 | TRBD1 | TGTGCCAGCAGGGGACAGGGGGCGAGAAACACCATATATTTT | CASRGQGARNTIYF
once | TRBJ2-7 | TRBV5-6 | TRBD1 | TGTGCCAGCAGCTTGACAGGGGTGAGGTACGAGCAGTACTTC | CASSLTGVRYEQYF
NA | TRBJ2-7 | TRBV9 | TRBD1 | TGTGCCAGCAGCGCCCGACAGGGGGCCTACGAGCAGTACTTC | CASSARQGAYEQYF
NA | TRBJ2-5 | TRBV11-1 | NA | TGTGCCAGCAGCTCCCCGGAGACCCAGTACTTC | CASSSPETQYF
once | TRBJ1-1 | TRBV6-5 | NA | TGTGCCAGCAGTTACTCGATCAGGGATCGGAACACTGAAGCTTTCTTT | CASSYSIRDRNTEAFF
NA | TRBJ2-7 | TRBV27 | TRBD1 | TGTGCCAGCAGTTTGAAGCCGGGACAGGGTCTCCACGAGCAGTACTTC | CASSLKPGQGLHEQYF
once | TRBJ2-7 | TRBV6-1 | NA | TGTGCCAGCAACCCACCCGGGGTCAGGTACGAGCAGTACTTC | CASNPPGVRYEQYF
once | TRBJ1-1 | TRBV11-3 | NA | TGTGCCAGCAGCTTAGAAACAGGGACCGAAGCTTTCTTT | CASSLETGTEAFF
NA | TRBJ2-6 | TRBV7-2 | NA | TGTGCCAGCAGCTTAGGTGGAGCATTGGCCAACGTCCTGACTTTC | CASSLGGALANVLTF
NA | TRBJ1-4 | TRBV14 | NA | TGTGCCAGCAGCCTCCCCGGGGGTAATGAAAAACTGTTTTTT | CASSLPGGNEKLFF
NA | TRBJ1-1 | TRBV6-4 | TRBD1 | TGTGCCAGCAGTGTCGGGACAGGGGGCACTGAAGCTTTCTTT | CASSVGTGGTEAFF
NA | TRBJ2-2 | TRBV5-4 | TRBD1 | TGTGCCAGCAGCTTGGCCCGGGACAGGGGAACCGGGGAGCTGTTTTTT | CASSLARDRGTGELFF
NA | TRBJ1-1 | TRBV19 | TRBD1 | TGTGCCAGTAGTTTCGACAGGGTGCGTAACACTGAAGCTTTCTTT | CASSFDRVRNTEAFF
few | TRBJ2-3 | TRBV5-1 | NA | TGCGCCAGCAGCTTGGACCGGGAGCCCACAGATACGCAGTATTTT | CASSLDREPTDTQYF
NA | TRBJ1-1 | TRBV6-5 | NA | TGTGCCAGCAGTCGGGGTCGCATGAACACTGAAGCTTTCTTT | CASSRGRMNTEAFF
NA | TRBJ1-5 | TRBV5-1 | TRBD1 | TGCGCCAGCAGCTTGGGACAGGGGCTCAATCAGCCCCAGCATTTT | CASSLGQGLNQPQHF
NA | TRBJ1-1 | TRBV5-4 | TRBD1 | TGTGCCAGCAGCTTGCAGGGGGCTGCTGAAGCTTTCTTT | CASSLQGAAEAFF
NA | TRBJ2-7 | TRBV5-1 | NA | TGCGCCAGCAGCGGGGGGGGGCACGCCACTACGGGGGAGCAGTACTTC | CASSGGGHATTGEQYF
NA | TRBJ1-3 | TRBV28 | NA | TGTGCCAGCAGTTTATTAGAGGGAAACACCATATATTTT | CASSLLEGNTIYF
NA | TRBJ2-2 | TRBV19 | TRBD2 | TGTGCCAGTAAACTAGCGGGGGTTTATACCGGGGAGCTGTTTTTT | CASKLAGVYTGELFF
few | TRBJ2-7 | TRBV7-2 | TRBD1 | TGTGCCAGCAGCTTAGGGGGGCCAGGGGGCAGCGAGCAGTACTTC | CASSLGGPGGSEQYF
once | TRBJ2-7 | TRBV6-5 | NA | TGTGCCAGCAGTTACCTGATGTCCGGGTCAAACTACGAGCAGTACTTC | CASSYLMSGSNYEQYF
NA | TRBJ2-7 | TRBV29-1 | TRBD1 | TGCAGCGTTGATAAGACAGGGAAAAGGTACGAGCAGTACTTC | CSVDKTGKRYEQYF